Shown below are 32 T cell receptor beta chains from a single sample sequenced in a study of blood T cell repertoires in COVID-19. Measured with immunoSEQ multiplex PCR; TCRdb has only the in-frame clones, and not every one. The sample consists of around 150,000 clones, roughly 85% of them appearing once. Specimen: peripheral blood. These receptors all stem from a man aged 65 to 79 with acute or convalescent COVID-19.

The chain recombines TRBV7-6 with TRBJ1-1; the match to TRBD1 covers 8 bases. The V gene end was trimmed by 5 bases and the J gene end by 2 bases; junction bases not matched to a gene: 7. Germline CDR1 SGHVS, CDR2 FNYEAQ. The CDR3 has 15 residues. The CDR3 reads CASSPGQGFNTEAFF. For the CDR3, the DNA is TGTGCCAGCAGCCCTGGACAGGGCTTTAACACTGAAGCTTTCTTT.

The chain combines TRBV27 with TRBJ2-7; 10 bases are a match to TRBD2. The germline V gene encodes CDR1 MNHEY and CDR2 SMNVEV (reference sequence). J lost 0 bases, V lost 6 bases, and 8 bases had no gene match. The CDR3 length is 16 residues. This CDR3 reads CASSPTSGFPSYEQYF. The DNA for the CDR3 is TGTGCCAGCAGCCCGACTAGCGGGTTCCCCTCCTACGAGCAGTACTTC.

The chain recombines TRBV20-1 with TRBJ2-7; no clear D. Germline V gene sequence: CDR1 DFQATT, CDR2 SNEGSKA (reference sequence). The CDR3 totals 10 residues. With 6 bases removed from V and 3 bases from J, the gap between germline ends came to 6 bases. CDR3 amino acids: CSAGSYEQYF. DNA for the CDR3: TGCAGTGCGGGCAGCTACGAGCAGTACTTC.

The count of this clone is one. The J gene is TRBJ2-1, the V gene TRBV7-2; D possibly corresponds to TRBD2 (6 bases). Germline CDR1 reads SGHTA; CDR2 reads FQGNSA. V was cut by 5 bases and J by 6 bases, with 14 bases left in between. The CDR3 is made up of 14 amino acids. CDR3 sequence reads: CASSPPPGANEQFF. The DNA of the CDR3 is TGTGCCAGCAGCCCCCCCCCGGGAGCCAATGAGCAGTTCTTC.

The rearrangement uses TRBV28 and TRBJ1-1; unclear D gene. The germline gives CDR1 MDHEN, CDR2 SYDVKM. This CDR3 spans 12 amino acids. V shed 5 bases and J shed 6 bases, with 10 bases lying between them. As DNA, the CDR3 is TGTGCCAGCAGTCCCCATAACTCTGAAGCTTTCTTT. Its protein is CASSPHNSEAFF.

The CDR3 bases are TGCGCCAGCAGCCACCTGGGACAGTCCTATGGCTACACCTTC. This translates into CASSHLGQSYGYTF. The chain is built from TRBV4-1 and TRBJ1-2, with 7 bases that match TRBD1. The CDR3 length is 14 residues. The germline V gene has CDR1 MGHRA and CDR2 YSYEKL. V lost 3 bases, J lost 4 bases, and 5 bases stayed unmatched.

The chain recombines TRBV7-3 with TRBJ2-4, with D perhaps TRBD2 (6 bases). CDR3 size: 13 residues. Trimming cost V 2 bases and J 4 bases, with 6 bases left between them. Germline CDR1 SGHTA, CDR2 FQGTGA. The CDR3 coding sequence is TGTGCCAGCAGCTTAGGGGGGAAAAACATTCAGTACTTC. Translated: CASSLGGKNIQYF.

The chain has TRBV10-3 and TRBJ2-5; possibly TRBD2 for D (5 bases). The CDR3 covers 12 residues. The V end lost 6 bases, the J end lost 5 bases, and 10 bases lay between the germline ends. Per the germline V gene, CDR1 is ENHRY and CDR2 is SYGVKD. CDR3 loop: CAIRRPGETQYF. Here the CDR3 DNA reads TGTGCCATCAGGAGACCGGGGGAGACCCAGTACTTC.

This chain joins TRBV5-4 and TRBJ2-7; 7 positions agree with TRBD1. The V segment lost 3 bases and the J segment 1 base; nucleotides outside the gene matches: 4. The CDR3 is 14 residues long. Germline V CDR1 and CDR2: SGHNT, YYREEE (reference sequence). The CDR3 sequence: CASSSTGSSYEQYF. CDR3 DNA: TGTGCCAGCAGCTCGACAGGGAGTTCCTACGAGCAGTACTTC.

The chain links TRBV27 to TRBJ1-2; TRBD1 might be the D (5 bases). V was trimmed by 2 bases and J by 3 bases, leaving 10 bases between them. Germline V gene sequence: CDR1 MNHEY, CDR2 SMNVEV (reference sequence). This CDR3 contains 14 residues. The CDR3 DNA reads TGTGCCAGCAGTTTACGGGGGGGGGACTATGGCTACACCTTC. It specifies CASSLRGGDYGYTF.

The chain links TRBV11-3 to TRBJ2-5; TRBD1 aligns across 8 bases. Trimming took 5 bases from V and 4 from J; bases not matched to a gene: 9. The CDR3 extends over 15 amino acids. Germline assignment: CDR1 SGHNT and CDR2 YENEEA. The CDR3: CASSHRTGLGETQYF. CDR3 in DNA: TGTGCCAGCAGCCATAGGACAGGGTTGGGAGAGACCCAGTACTTC.

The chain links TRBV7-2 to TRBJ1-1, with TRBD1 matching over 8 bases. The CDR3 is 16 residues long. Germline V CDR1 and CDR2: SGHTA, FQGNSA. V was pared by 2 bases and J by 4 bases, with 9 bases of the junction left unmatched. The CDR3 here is CASSLYSTGTGTEAFF. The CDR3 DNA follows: TGTGCCAGCAGCTTATACTCCACCGGGACAGGCACTGAAGCTTTCTTT.

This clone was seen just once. The CDR3 DNA is TGTGCCAGCAGCCTCGGACAGGGGGCGCGTACGCAGTATTTT. Protein sequence: CASSLGQGARTQYF. V and J are TRBV7-2 and TRBJ2-3; 11 nucleotides align to TRBD1. This CDR3 region has 14 residues. Germline trimming cut 5 bases from V and 8 bases from J; bases unmatched to any gene: 6. CDR1 and CDR2 (germline): SGHTA, FQGNSA.

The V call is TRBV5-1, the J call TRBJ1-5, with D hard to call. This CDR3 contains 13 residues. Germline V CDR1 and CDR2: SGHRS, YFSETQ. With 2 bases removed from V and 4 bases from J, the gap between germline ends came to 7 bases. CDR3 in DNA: TGCGCCAGCAGCTTAGCGGAGAATCAGCCCCAGCATTTT. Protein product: CASSLAENQPQHF. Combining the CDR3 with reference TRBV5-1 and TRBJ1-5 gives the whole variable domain KAGVTQTPRYLIKTRGQQVTLSCSPISGHRSVSWYQQTPGQGLQFLFEYFSETQRNKGNFPGRFSGRQFSNSRSEMNVSTLELGDSALYLCASSLAENQPQHFGDGTRLSIL.

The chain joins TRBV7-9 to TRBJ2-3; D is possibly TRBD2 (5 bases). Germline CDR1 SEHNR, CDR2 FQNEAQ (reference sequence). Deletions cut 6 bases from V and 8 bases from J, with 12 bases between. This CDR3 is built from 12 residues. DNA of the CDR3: TGTGCCAGCAGGTCTGCCCGGGGTACGCAGTATTTT. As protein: CASRSARGTQYF.

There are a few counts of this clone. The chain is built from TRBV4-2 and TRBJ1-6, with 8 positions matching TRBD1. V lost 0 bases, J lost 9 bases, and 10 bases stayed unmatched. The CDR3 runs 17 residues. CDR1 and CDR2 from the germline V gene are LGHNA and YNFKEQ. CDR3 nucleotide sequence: TGTGCCAGCAGCCAAGACCCGGGTCGACAGGGGCTTTCACCCCTCCACTTT. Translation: CASSQDPGRQGLSPLHF.

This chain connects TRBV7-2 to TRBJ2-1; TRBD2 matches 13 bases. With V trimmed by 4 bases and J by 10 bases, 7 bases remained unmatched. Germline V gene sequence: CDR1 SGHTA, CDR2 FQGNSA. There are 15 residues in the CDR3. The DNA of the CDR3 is TGTGCCAGCAGCTCCGTCCGGACTAGCGGGAGCGAGCAGTTCTTC. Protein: CASSSVRTSGSEQFF.

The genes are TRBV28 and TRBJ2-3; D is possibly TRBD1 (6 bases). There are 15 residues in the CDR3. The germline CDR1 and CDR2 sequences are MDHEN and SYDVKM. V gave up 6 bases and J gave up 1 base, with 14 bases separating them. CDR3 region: CASRTTGTGTDTQYF. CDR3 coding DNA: TGTGCCAGCAGGACAACAGGGACGGGCACAGATACGCAGTATTTT.

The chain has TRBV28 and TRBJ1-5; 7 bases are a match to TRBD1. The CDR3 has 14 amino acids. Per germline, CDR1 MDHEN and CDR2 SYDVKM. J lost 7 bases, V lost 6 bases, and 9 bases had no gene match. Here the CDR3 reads CASSSGQAGQPQHF. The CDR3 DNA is TGTGCCAGCAGCTCCGGACAGGCGGGGCAGCCCCAGCATTTT.

CDR3 sequence reads: CASTQGLYGYTF. The CDR3 DNA sequence: TGTGCCAGCACCCAGGGACTCTATGGCTACACCTTC. The chain is built from TRBV6-6 and TRBJ1-2, with D maybe TRBD1 (5 bases). The CDR3 has 12 residues. Germline V gene data show CDR1 as MNHNY and CDR2 as SVGAGI (reference sequence). Deletions cut 7 bases from V and 4 bases from J, with 10 bases between.

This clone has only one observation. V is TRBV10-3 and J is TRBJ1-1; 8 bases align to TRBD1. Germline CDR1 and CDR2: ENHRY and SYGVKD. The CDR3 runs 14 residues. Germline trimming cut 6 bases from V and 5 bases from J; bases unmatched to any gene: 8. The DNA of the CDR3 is TGTGCCATCAGCATACAGGGGGAGGAAACTGAAGCTTTCTTT. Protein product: CAISIQGEETEAFF.

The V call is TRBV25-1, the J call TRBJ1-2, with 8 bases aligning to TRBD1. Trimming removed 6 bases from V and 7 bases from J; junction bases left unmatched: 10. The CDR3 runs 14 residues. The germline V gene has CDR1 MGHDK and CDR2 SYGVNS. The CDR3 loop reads CASRLTGVAGGYTF. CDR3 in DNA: TGTGCCAGCAGATTGACAGGGGTTGCGGGTGGCTACACCTTC.

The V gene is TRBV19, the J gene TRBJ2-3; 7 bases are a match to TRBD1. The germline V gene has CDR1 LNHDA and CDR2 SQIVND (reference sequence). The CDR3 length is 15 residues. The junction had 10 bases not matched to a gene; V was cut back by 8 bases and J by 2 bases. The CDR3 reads CASSLLGGTTDTQYF. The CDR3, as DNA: TGTGCCAGTTCTCTCCTAGGGGGCACCACAGATACGCAGTATTTT.

CDR3 bases: TGTGCCAGCAGCCCGACAGGGGCCAATCAGCCCCAGCATTTT. It specifies CASSPTGANQPQHF. This chain connects TRBV14 to TRBJ1-5, with TRBD1 identical over 8 bases. V lost 4 bases, J lost 3 bases, and 2 bases stayed unmatched. Germline values: CDR1 SGHDN, CDR2 FVKESK. The CDR3 spans 14 residues.

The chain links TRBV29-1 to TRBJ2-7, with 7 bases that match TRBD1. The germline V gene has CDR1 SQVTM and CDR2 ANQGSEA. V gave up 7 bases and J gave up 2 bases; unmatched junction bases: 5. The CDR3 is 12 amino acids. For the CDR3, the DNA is TGCAGCGCTTCGACAGGGCCCTACGAGCAGTACTTC. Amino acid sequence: CSASTGPYEQYF.

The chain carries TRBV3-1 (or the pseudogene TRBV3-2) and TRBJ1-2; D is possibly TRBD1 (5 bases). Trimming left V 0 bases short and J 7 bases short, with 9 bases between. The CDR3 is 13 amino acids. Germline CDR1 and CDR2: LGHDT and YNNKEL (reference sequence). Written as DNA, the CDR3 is TGTGCCAGCAGCCAAGAGGGGAGGGGTGGCTACACCTTC. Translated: CASSQEGRGGYTF.

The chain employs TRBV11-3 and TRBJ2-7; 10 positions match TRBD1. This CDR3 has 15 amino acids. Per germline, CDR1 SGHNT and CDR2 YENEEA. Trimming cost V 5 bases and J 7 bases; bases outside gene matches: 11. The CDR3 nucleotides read TGTGCCAGCAGCCCGGGGACAGGGGAAAGTGAAGAGCAGTACTTC. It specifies CASSPGTGESEEQYF. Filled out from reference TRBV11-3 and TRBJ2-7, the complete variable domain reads EAGVVQSPRYKIIEKKQPVAFWCNPISGHNTLYWYLQNLGQGPELLIRYENEEAVDDSQLPKDRFSAERLKGVDSTLKIQPAELGDSAVYLCASSPGTGESEEQYFGPGTRLTVT.

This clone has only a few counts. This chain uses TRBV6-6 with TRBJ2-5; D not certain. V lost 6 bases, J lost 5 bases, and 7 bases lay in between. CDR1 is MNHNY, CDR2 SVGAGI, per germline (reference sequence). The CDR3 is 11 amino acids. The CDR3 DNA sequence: TGTGCCAGCAGACTGAGGGAGACCCAGTACTTC. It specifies CASRLRETQYF.

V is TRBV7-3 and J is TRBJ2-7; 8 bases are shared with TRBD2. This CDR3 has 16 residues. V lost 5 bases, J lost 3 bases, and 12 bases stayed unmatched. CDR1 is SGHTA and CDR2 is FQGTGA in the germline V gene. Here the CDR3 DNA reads TGTGCCAGCAGCCCCCAACCGGGAGGGACGGGCTACGAGCAGTACTTC. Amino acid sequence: CASSPQPGGTGYEQYF.

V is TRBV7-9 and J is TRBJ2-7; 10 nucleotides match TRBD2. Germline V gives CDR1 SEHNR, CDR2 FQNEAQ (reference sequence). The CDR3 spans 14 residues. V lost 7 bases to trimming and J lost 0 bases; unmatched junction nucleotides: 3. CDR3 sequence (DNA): TGTGCCAGCACCGTAGCGGGAGGCTCCTACGAGCAGTACTTC. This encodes CASTVAGGSYEQYF.

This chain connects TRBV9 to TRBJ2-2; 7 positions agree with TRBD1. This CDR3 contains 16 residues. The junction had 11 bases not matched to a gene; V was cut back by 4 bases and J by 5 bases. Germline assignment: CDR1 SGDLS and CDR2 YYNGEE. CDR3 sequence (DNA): TGTGCCAGCAGCCATAAGCCAAAGGGGGCGACCGGGGAGCTGTTTTTT. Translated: CASSHKPKGATGELFF.

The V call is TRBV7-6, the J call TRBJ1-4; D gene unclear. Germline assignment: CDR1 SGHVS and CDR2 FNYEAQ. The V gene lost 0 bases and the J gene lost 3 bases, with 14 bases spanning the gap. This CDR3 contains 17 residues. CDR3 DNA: TGTGCCAGCAGCTTAGCCCCTTGGCGGGCATCTAATGAAAAACTGTTTTTT. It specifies CASSLAPWRASNEKLFF.